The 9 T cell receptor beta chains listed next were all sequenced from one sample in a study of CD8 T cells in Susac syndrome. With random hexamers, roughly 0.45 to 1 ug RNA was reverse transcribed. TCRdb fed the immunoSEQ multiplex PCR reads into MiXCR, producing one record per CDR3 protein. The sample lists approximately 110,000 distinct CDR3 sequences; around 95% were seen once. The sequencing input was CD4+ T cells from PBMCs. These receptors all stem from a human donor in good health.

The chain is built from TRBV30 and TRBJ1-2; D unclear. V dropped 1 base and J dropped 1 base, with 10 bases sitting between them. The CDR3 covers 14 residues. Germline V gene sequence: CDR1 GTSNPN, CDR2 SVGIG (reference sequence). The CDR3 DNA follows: TGTGCCTGGAGTGGGGGAAGGTTTAACTATGGCTACACCTTC. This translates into CAWSGGRFNYGYTF.

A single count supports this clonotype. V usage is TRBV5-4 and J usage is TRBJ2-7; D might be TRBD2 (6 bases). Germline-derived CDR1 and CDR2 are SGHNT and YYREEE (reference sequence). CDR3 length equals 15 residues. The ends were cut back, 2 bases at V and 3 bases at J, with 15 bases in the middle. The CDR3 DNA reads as TGTGCCAGCAGCTTAACTAGCAGACAGTACTACGAGCAGTACTTC. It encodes CASSLTSRQYYEQYF.

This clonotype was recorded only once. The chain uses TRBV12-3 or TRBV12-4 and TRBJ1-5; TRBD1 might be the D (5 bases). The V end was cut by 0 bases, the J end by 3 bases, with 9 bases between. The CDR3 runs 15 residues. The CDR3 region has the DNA TGTGCCAGCAGTTTAGCTGACAGCTACAATCAGCCCCAGCATTTT. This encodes CASSLADSYNQPQHF.

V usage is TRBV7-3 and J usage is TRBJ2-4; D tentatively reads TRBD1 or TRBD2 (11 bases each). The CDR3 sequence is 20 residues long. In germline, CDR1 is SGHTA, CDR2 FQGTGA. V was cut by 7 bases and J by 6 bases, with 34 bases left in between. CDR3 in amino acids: CASTSGDRGLAGGPRNIQYF. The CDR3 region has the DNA TGTGCCAGCACCTCAGGGGACAGGGGGTTAGCGGGAGGGCCCCGAAACATTCAGTACTTC.

The DNA for the CDR3 is TGTGCCAGCGGCGAACAAGTTCTGGCGACAGATACGCAGTATTTT. It is translated as CASGEQVLATDTQYF. This chain joins TRBV2 and TRBJ2-3; D gene uncertain. Trimming stripped 8 bases from V and 3 bases from J, with 18 bases between. Germline assignment: CDR1 SNHLY and CDR2 FYNNEI. The CDR3 spans 15 residues.

The CDR3: CASSLLGAEYEQYF. The CDR3 nucleotides are TGTGCCAGCAGTTTACTTGGCGCCGAATACGAGCAGTACTTC. J is TRBJ2-7 and V is TRBV27; D not certain. From germline, CDR1 is MNHEY and CDR2 SMNVEV (reference sequence). The CDR3 is made up of 14 amino acids. V gave up 2 bases and J gave up 4 bases, with 12 bases separating them.

The CDR3 sequence: CASTPHTGSQETQYF. The CDR3 nucleotides read TGTGCCAGCACCCCACATACAGGGTCCCAAGAGACCCAGTACTTC. The chain combines TRBV5-4 with TRBJ2-5; possible D gene TRBD1, 6 bases. Germline V gene sequence: CDR1 SGHNT, CDR2 YYREEE (reference sequence). V shed 6 bases and J shed 1 base, with 16 bases lying between them. The CDR3 is 15 residues long.

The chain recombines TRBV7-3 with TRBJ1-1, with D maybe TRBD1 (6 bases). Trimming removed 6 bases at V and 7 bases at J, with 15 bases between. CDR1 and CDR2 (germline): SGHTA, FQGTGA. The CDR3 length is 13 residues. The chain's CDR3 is CASSPRGLGEAFF. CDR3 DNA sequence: TGTGCCAGCAGTCCTAGGGGGTTAGGTGAAGCTTTCTTT.

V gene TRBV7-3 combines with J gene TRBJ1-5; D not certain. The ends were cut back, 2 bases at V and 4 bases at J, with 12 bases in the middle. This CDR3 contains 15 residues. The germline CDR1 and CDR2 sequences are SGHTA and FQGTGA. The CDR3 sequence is CASSLVPLGNQPQHF. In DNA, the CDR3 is TGTGCCAGCAGCTTAGTTCCGCTCGGGAATCAGCCCCAGCATTTT.